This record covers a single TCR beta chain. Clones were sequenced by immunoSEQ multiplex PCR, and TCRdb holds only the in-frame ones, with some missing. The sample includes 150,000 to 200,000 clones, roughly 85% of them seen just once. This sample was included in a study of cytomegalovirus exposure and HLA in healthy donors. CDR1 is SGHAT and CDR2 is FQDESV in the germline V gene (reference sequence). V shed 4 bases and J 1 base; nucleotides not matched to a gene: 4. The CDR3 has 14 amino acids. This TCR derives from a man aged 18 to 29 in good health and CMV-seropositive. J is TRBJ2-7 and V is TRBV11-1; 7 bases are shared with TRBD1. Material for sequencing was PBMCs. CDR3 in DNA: TGTGCCAGCAGCTCTGAGGGACAGTCCTACGAGCAGTACTTC. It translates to CASSSEGQSYEQYF.